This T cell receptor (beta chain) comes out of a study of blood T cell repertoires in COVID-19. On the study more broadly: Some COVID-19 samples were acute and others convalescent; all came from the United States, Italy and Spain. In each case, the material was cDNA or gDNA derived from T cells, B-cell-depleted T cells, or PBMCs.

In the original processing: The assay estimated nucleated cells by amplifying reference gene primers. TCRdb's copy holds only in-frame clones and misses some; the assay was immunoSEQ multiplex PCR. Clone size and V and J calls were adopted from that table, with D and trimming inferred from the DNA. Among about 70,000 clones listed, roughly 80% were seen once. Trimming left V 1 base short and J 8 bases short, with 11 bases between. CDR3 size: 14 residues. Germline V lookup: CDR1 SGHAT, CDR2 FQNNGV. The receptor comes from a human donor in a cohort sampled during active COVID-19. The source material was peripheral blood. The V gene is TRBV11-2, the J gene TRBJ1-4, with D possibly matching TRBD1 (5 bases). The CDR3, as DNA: TGTGCCAGCAGCTTAGCTTTCGGGGGAGAAAAACTGTTTTTT. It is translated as CASSLAFGGEKLFF.